This entry describes one T cell receptor beta chain. Antigen: not known. The table came from immunoSEQ multiplex PCR; TCRdb's copy has only in-frame clones and leaves some out. Among approximately 20,000 clones listed, about 80% were seen once. V dropped 5 bases and J dropped 2 bases, with 17 bases sitting between them. This CDR3 has 16 amino acids. CDR1 is SGHTA and CDR2 is FQGTGA in the germline V gene. The sample originates from a study of CD4 T cells in relation to SARS-CoV-2 and coronaviruses. Before the COVID-19 pandemic, during about 2011-2019, CD4+ T cells were taken from unexposed donors. CD4+ T cells were isolated from the cells after around 11 days of culture.

Sample: CD4+ T cells from PBMCs, cultured in vitro. The receptor was derived from a human donor in good health. V is TRBV7-3 and J is TRBJ2-3; either TRBD1 or TRBD2 may supply D (5 bases each). Here the CDR3 DNA reads TGTGCCAGCAGCCTCCAGGGAGAGACATCCACAGATACGCAGTATTTT. This sequence encodes CASSLQGETSTDTQYF.